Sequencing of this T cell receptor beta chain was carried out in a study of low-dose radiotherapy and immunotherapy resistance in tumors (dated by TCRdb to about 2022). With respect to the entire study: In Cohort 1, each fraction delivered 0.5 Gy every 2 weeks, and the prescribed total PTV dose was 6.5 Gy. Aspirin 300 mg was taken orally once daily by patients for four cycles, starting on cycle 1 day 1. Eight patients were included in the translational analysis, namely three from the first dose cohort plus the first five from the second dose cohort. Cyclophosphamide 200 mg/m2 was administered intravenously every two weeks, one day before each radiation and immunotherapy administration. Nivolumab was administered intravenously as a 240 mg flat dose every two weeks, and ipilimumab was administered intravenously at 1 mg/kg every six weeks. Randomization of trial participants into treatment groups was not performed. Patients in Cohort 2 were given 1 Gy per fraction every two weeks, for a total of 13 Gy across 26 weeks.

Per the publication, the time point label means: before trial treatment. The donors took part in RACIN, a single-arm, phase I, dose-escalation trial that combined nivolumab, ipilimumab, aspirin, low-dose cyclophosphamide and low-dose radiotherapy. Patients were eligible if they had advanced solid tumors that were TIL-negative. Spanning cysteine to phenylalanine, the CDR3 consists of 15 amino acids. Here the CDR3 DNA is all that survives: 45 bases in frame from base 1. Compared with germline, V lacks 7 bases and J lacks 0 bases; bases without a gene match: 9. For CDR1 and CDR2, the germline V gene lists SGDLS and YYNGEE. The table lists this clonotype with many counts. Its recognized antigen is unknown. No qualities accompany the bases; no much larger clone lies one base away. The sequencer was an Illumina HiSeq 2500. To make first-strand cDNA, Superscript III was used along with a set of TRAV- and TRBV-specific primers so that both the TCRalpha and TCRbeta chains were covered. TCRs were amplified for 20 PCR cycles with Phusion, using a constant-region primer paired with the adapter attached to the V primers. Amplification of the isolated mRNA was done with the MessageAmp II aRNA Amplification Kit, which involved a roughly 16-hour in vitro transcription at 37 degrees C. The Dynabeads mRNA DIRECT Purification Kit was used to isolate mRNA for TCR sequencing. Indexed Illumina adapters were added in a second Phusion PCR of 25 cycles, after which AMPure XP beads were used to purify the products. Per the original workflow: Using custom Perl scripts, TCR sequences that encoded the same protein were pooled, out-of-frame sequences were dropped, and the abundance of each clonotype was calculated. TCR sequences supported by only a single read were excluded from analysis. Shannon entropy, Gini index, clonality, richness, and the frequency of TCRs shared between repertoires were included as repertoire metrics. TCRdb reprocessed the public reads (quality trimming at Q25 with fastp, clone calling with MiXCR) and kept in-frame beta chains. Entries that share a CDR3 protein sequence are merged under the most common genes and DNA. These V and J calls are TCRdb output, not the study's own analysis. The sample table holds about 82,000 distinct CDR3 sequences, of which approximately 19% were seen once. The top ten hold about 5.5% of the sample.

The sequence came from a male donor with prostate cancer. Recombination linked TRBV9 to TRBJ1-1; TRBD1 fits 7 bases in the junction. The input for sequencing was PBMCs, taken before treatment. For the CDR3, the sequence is CASGISTGLNTEAFF. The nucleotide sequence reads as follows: TGTGCCAGCGGAATTTCGACAGGGTTGAACACTGAAGCTTTCTTT.